The present entry profiles one TCR beta chain with its context. The data derive from a study of blood T cell repertoires in COVID-19. Study-wide background: Samples of COVID-19 (acute and convalescent) were obtained from the United States, Italy and Spain.

The authors' processing: Quantification of nucleated cells was approximated via reference gene primer amplification. Libraries were prepared by immunoSEQ multiplex PCR; TCRdb keeps only in-frame clonotypes and omits some of them. D and trimming were read from the DNA, whereas the V and J calls and clone size are those reported in that table. Here the sample spans tens of thousands of clones, 75% to 90% being singletons. Germline V gives CDR1 SGHDN, CDR2 FVKESK. The CDR3 loop spans 13 amino acids. Trimming took 6 bases from V and 4 from J; bases not matched to a gene: 2. The J gene is TRBJ2-1, the V gene TRBV14, with 8 bases matching TRBD2. This receptor was identified in a woman older than 75 with acute or convalescent COVID-19. The sequenced material came from peripheral blood. The CDR3 nucleotides read TGTGCCAGCAGAGCGGGGGAGTACAATGAGCAGTTCTTC. As protein: CASRAGEYNEQFF.